This T cell receptor beta chain comes out of a study of blood T cell repertoires in COVID-19 (TCRdb year 2020). Background on the whole study: Samples covering the acute and convalescent phases of COVID-19 were provided by collaborators in the United States, Italy and Spain. The prospective study material was composed of cDNA or gDNA derived from T cells, B-cell-depleted T cells, or PBMCs. Subjects who had been exposed to COVID-19, were actively infected with it, or had recovered from it provided the deeply sampled blood TCRbeta repertoires that made up the dataset. A freely available public database, intended as a resource for researchers studying the immune response to SARS-CoV-2, is where the repertoires were released. The samples were drawn from the first 160 participants of the ongoing ImmuneRACE study and from over a thousand subjects provided by 6 global collaborators. A de-identified subject ID, COVID-19 status, age in years and sex were almost always included in the sample metadata. HLA class I and class II types, where available, came from metadata supplied by the sample provider rather than from assay-based typing.

Overall results and qualifications from the work: How much clinical and demographic metadata was included differed by source and by participant, and the metadata was provided uncurated.

The CDR3 has 15 amino acids, counting the end cysteine and phenylalanine. The only DNA kept is the CDR3, 45 bases in frame from the first base. CDR1 and CDR2 are drawn from the germline V gene: SNHLY, FYNNEI. The germline V and J ends show losses of 8 bases and 0 bases respectively, and no gene match explains 7 bases of the junction. This clone was seen only once. The clone's antigen remains unknown. Base quality data are lacking; no much larger clone is found one base away. At one collaborating source in Seattle, patients were enrolled during active infection and were followed longitudinally through the course of disease. Collaborating institutions collected whole blood in K2EDTA tubes following their own protocols. For TCRbeta analysis, collaborators shipped samples in one of three forms: frozen whole blood, isolated PBMCs, or DNA extracted from either of those sample types. TCRbeta CDR3 regions were amplified from genomic DNA using the immunoSEQ Assay, a bias-controlled multiplex PCR. In the source study's methods: The number of nucleated cells in each sample was estimated by amplification of reference gene primers within the assay. To quantify the absolute abundance of each unique TCRbeta CDR3 rearrangement, sequence reads were collapsed and filtered. For each sample, productive Simpson clonality was calculated as the square root of Simpson's diversity index across productive rearrangements. The immuneACCESS repertoire file appears here via TCRdb, limited to in-frame rearrangements. These files lack a portion of the clones; in checked studies, under half of the deficit traces to unresolved V genes, and the cause of the others is not known. That table supplies the V and J calls and clone size; D and trimming were determined from the DNA. The table for this sample lists 300,000 to 350,000 clones; approximately 88% of them were counted only once. Around 1.6% of the sample is held by the ten biggest clonotypes.

Recombination joined TRBV2 with TRBJ2-3; TRBD1 fits 8 bases in the junction. The TCR originated in a woman in her 30s with COVID-19, enrolled during active disease. The sequenced material came from peripheral blood. Here is the DNA: TGTGCCAGCGAATCGACAGGGGCTAGCACAGATACGCAGTATTTT. This sequence encodes CASESTGASTDTQYF.